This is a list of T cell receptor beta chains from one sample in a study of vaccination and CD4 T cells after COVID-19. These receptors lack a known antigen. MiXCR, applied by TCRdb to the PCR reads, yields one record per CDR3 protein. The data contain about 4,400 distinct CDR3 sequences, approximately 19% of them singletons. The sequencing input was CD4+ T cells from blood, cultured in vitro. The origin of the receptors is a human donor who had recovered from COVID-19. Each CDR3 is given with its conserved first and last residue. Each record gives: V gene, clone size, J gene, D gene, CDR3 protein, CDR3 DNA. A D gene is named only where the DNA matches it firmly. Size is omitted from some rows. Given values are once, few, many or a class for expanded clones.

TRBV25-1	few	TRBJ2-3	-	CASSDYDQTEDTQYF	TGTGCCAGCAGTGATTACGACCAGACAGAGGATACGCAGTATTTT
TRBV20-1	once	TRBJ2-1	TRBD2	CSARRLAGFYNEQFF	TGCAGTGCTAGAAGACTAGCGGGATTCTACAATGAGCAGTTCTTC
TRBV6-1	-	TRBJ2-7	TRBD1	CASRTGVASNEQYF	TGTGCCAGCAGAACAGGGGTGGCGTCCAACGAGCAGTACTTC
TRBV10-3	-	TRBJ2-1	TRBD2	CAISDTSGGAGDEQFF	TGTGCCATCAGTGATACTAGCGGGGGGGCTGGGGATGAGCAGTTCTTC
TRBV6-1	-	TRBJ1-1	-	CASSEAQGNTEAFF	TGTGCCAGCAGTGAAGCGCAGGGGAACACTGAAGCTTTCTTT
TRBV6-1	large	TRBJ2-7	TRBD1	CASRSTGGEQYF	TGTGCCAGCAGATCCACAGGGGGCGAGCAGTACTTC
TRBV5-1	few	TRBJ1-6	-	CASSLGGRRNSPLHF	TGCGCCAGCAGCTTGGGAGGCAGGCGAAATTCACCCCTCCACTTT
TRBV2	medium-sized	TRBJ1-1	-	CASSKNTEAFF	TGTGCCAGCAGTAAAAACACTGAAGCTTTCTTT
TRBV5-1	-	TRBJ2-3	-	CASSVGGGPGVDTQYF	TGCGCCAGCAGCGTCGGTGGGGGCCCAGGGGTAGATACGCAGTATTTT
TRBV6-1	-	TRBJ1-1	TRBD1	CASRGTGNTEAFF	TGTGCCAGCAGGGGGACAGGGAACACTGAAGCTTTCTTT
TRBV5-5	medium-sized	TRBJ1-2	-	CASSLERLGNYGYTF	TGTGCCAGCAGCTTGGAGCGACTCGGGAACTATGGCTACACCTTC
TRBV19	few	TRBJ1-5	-	CASSFINQPQHF	TGTGCCAGTAGTTTCATCAATCAGCCCCAGCATTTT
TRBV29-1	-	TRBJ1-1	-	CSVSRQLGNVEAFF	TGCAGCGTTTCCCGCCAACTTGGGAACGTTGAAGCTTTCTTT
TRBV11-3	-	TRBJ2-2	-	CASSRRSNTGELFF	TGTGCCAGCAGCCGGAGATCGAACACCGGGGAGCTGTTTTTT
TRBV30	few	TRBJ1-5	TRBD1	CAWSAAGVGGENHRGRQPQHF	TGTGCCTGGAGTGCTGCGGGAGTGGGGGGAGAAAACCACAGGGGTCGGCAGCCCCAGCATTTT
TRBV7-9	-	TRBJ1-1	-	CASSLVIGSNGEAFF	TGTGCCAGCAGCTTGGTTATTGGAAGTAATGGTGAAGCTTTCTTT
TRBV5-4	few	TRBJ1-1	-	CASSLPGVGRGTEAFF	TGTGCCAGCAGCTTGCCGGGGGTTGGACGGGGAACTGAAGCTTTCTTT
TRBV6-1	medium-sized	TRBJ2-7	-	CASSLTGQGYEQYF	TGTGCCAGCAGTCTTACAGGGCAGGGCTACGAGCAGTACTTC
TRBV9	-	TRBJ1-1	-	CASSDSEAFF	TGTGCCAGCAGCGACTCTGAAGCTTTCTTT
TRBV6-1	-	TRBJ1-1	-	CASLPTYPGNTEAFF	TGTGCCAGCCTACCTACCTACCCGGGGAACACTGAAGCTTTCTTT
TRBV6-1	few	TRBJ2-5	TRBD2	CASMRRGAGTETQYF	TGTGCCAGCATGAGGCGCGGAGCGGGGACGGAGACCCAGTACTTC
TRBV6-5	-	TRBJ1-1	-	CASSFRQGSVEAFF	TGTGCCAGCAGTTTTCGGCAGGGCTCGGTTGAAGCTTTCTTT
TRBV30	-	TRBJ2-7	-	CAWGRLGGRRPYEQYF	TGTGCCTGGGGCCGCTTGGGGGGCCGAAGGCCCTACGAGCAGTACTTC
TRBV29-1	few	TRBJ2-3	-	CSVESGGNTQYF	TGCAGCGTTGAGTCGGGGGGCAATACGCAGTATTTT
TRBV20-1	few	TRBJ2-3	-	CSARVQPTDTQYF	TGCAGTGCTCGTGTACAGCCCACAGATACGCAGTATTTT
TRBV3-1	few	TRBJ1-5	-	CASSPDSYSNQPQHF	TGTGCCAGCAGCCCGGACAGTTATAGCAATCAGCCCCAGCATTTT
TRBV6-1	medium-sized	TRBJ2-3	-	CASRFTSGSSTDTQYF	TGTGCCAGCAGGTTCACGAGCGGTTCTAGCACAGATACGCAGTATTTT
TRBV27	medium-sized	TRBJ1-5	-	CASSLYGGEYSNQPQHF	TGTGCCAGCAGTTTATACGGCGGAGAGTATAGCAATCAGCCCCAGCATTTT
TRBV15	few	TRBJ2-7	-	CATSRDHGDIYEQYF	TGTGCCACCAGCAGAGATCATGGGGATATTTACGAGCAGTACTTC
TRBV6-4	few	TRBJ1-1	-	CASSVGVNTEAFF	TGTGCCAGCAGTGTGGGGGTGAACACTGAAGCTTTCTTT
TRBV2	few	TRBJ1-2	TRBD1	CARDRGRRFGGYTF	TGTGCCAGGGACAGGGGGCGTCGGTTTGGTGGCTACACCTTC
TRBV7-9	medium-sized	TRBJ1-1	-	CASSVETGTEAFF	TGTGCCAGCAGCGTTGAGACAGGCACTGAAGCTTTCTTT
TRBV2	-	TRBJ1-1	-	CASRRGPEQAHSNTEAFF	TGTGCCAGCAGACGGGGGCCGGAACAGGCGCACTCGAACACTGAAGCTTTCTTT
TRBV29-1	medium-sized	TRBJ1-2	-	CSVERVGVNGYTF	TGCAGCGTTGAAAGAGTGGGAGTTAATGGCTACACCTTC
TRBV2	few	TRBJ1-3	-	CASSERQYNTIYF	TGTGCCAGCAGTGAACGGCAGTACAACACCATATATTTT
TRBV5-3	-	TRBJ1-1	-	CARSLKPGHGNTEAFF	TGTGCCAGAAGCTTGAAGCCGGGACACGGAAACACTGAAGCTTTCTTT
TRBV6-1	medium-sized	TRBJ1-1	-	CASTKGEKAFF	TGTGCCAGCACGAAAGGGGAAAAAGCTTTCTTT
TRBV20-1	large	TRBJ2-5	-	CSAMSGQDKISAQYF	TGCAGTGCCATGAGTGGGCAGGACAAAATTTCGGCCCAGTACTTC
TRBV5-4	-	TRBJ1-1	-	CASSLDGAAVLNTEAFF	TGTGCCAGCAGCTTGGATGGGGCAGCCGTATTAAACACTGAAGCTTTCTTT